These 24 T cell receptor beta chains originate from one sample sequenced in a study of shared clonotypes between healthy human individuals. Produced via immunoSEQ multiplex PCR; TCRdb's table is partial and in-frame only. The data show roughly 2,500,000 clones, roughly 93% seen once. Sequencing input: naive CD4+ T cells from PBMCs. The subset: CD45RA+ positively selected. Receptor source: a man aged 18 to 29 in good health. Some clones in this sample may be carry-over from other donors' samples.

Points on this clone: Other DNA sequences of this sample code for an identical CDR3. V is TRBV28 and J is TRBJ2-7; 13 bases are a match to TRBD2. Trimming took 5 bases from V and 3 from J; bases not matched to a gene: 4. Germline V gene sequence: CDR1 MDHEN, CDR2 SYDVKM. The CDR3 is made up of 15 amino acids. The CDR3 sequence is CASSLRTSGSYEQYF. CDR3 DNA: TGTGCCAGCAGTCTCCGGACTAGCGGGAGCTACGAGCAGTACTTC.

In regard to this clone: The identical CDR3 is also encoded by other nucleotide sequences in the sample. The V call is TRBV18, the J call TRBJ1-5; tentatively, D is TRBD1 (5 bases). This CDR3 spans 13 amino acids. V shed 3 bases and J shed 4 bases, with 7 bases lying between them. The V gene's germline CDR1 is KGHSH and CDR2 LQKENI. This CDR3 reads CASSPGGNQPQHF. The CDR3 DNA is TGTGCCAGCTCACCGGGGGGGAATCAGCCCCAGCATTTT.

The chain employs TRBV6-4 and TRBJ2-1; 8 bases match TRBD1. This CDR3 has 15 residues. J gave up 5 bases and V 2 bases, and 5 bases lay outside the gene matches. Germline CDR1 and CDR2: MRHNA and SNTAGT. In DNA, the CDR3 is TGTGCCAGCAGTGACCGGACAGGGACTCACAATGAGCAGTTCTTC. As protein: CASSDRTGTHNEQFF.

This chain links TRBV11-2 with TRBJ2-7, with 8 bases lining up with TRBD2. The CDR3 has 15 residues. In germline, CDR1 is SGHAT, CDR2 FQNNGV. V dropped 6 bases and J dropped 0; count of bases not matched to a gene: 7. This chain's CDR3 is CASSLTSVTSYEQYF. CDR3 bases: TGTGCCAGCAGTCTGACTAGCGTGACCTCCTACGAGCAGTACTTC.

The chain uses TRBV7-9 and TRBJ2-1; D gene unclear. CDR1 is SEHNR and CDR2 is FQNEAQ in the germline V gene (reference sequence). Trimming stripped 4 bases from V and 7 bases from J, with 11 bases between. The CDR3 runs 13 residues. The CDR3 DNA reads TGTGCCAGCAGCTCTCCCAGAAGTAATGAGCAGTTCTTC. Protein: CASSSPRSNEQFF.

The V gene is TRBV30, the J gene TRBJ2-7, with D unresolved. CDR3 length equals 11 residues. Trimming took 3 bases from V and 5 from J, leaving 8 bases between them. From germline, CDR1 is GTSNPN and CDR2 SVGIG (reference sequence). CDR3 nucleotides: TGTGCCTGGAGGAGCGTGGACGAGCAGTACTTC. Amino acids: CAWRSVDEQYF.

V is TRBV5-6 and J is TRBJ1-2; 7 nucleotides agree with TRBD1. The CDR3 sequence is 13 residues long. The germline gives CDR1 SGHDT, CDR2 YYEEEE. The ends lost 0 bases at V and 6 bases at J; junction bases unmatched: 2. The CDR3 loop is CASSLVQGDGYTF. In DNA, the CDR3 is TGTGCCAGCAGCTTGGTGCAGGGGGATGGCTACACCTTC.

For this clone: This CDR3 is also generated by other DNA sequences in the sample. This chain joins TRBV6-4 and TRBJ2-1; TRBD2 matches at 10 bases. CDR1 MRHNA and CDR2 SNTAGT come from the germline V gene. The CDR3 consists of 14 residues. V lost 3 bases and J lost 4; bases outside the gene matches: 0. CDR3 DNA: TGTGCCAGCAGTGAACTAGCGGGGTACAATGAGCAGTTCTTC. This encodes CASSELAGYNEQFF.

The rearrangement joins TRBV4-1 to TRBJ2-3; TRBD2 aligns across 11 bases. The CDR3 loop spans 20 amino acids. The V gene's germline CDR1 is MGHRA and CDR2 YSYEKL. With V trimmed by 4 bases and J by 0 bases, 15 bases remained unmatched. This CDR3 is CASSRRTTSGSLPSTDTQYF. The CDR3 DNA reads TGCGCCAGCAGCCGCCGAACAACTAGCGGGAGTCTTCCAAGCACAGATACGCAGTATTTT.

The J gene is TRBJ2-1, the V gene TRBV10-3, with 8 positions matching TRBD2. The CDR3 totals 13 residues. Trimming at V came to 6 bases and at J to 6 bases, leaving 4 bases not matched to a gene. CDR1 and CDR2 (germline): ENHRY, SYGVKD. CDR3 region: CAISRTSSNEQFF. The DNA of the CDR3 is TGTGCCATCAGCAGGACTAGCAGCAATGAGCAGTTCTTC.

This sequence joins TRBV18 and TRBJ1-2; tentative D call: TRBD1 (5 bases). This CDR3 has 14 residues. V was trimmed by 1 base and J by 6 bases, leaving 12 bases between them. Germline V gene data show CDR1 as KGHSH and CDR2 as LQKENI. DNA for the CDR3: TGTGCCAGCTCACCACAAGCAGGGATCAATGGCTACACCTTC. Protein sequence: CASSPQAGINGYTF. Supplemented by reference TRBV18 and TRBJ1-2, the full variable domain reads NAGVMQNPRHLVRRRGQEARLRCSPMKGHSHVYWYRQLPEEGLKFMVYLQKENIIDESGMPKERFSAEFPKEGPSILRIQQVVRGDSAAYFCASSPQAGINGYTFGSGTRLTVV.

For this clone: This sample includes further DNA sequences coding for the same CDR3. Here the CDR3 DNA reads TGTGCCAGCAGCTTGAGCGGTTACGAGCAGTACTTC. Translation: CASSLSGYEQYF. J is TRBJ2-7 and V is TRBV7-2; tentatively, D is TRBD2 (5 bases). The V and J ends lost 3 bases and 4 bases respectively, with 7 bases between them. The CDR3 has 12 amino acids. Germline V gene sequence: CDR1 SGHTA, CDR2 FQGNSA.

The V and J genes are TRBV18 and TRBJ2-1; 12 bases line up with TRBD2. Germline CDR1 KGHSH, CDR2 LQKENI. V lost 3 bases, J lost 10 bases, and 13 bases stayed unmatched. The CDR3 runs 17 residues. In DNA, the CDR3 is TGTGCCAGCTCACCCCCACTAGCGGGAGGCACTGGGTGGGAGCAGTTCTTC. Translated: CASSPPLAGGTGWEQFF.

This clone showed up just a few times. Here the CDR3 DNA reads TGTGCCATCAGGGGGGCCGGCAATCAGCCCCAGCATTTT. This translates into CAIRGAGNQPQHF. V and J are TRBV10-3 and TRBJ1-5; D possibly corresponds to TRBD1 (6 bases). CDR1 and CDR2 (germline): ENHRY, SYGVKD. The CDR3 runs 13 residues. Trimming removed 6 bases at V and 2 bases at J, with 8 bases between.

The rearrangement joins TRBV27 to TRBJ2-7; the D is unclear. The germline CDR1 and CDR2 sequences are MNHEY and SMNVEV (reference sequence). This CDR3 comprises 14 residues. V lost 2 bases and J lost 2, with 10 bases in between. CDR3 DNA: TGTGCCAGCAGTTTAGCAGAAAACCCCTACGAGCAGTACTTC. This codes for CASSLAENPYEQYF.

The chain combines TRBV5-4 with TRBJ2-7, with 11 bases fitting TRBD1. The ends lost 3 bases at V and 5 bases at J; junction bases unmatched: 4. The length of the CDR3 is 14 residues. CDR1 and CDR2 (germline): SGHNT, YYREEE (reference sequence). CDR3: CASSWPGQGDEQYF. CDR3 DNA sequence: TGTGCCAGCAGCTGGCCGGGACAGGGGGACGAGCAGTACTTC. The full variable domain, its missing parts supplied by reference TRBV5-4 and TRBJ2-7, is ETGVTQSPTHLIKTRGQQVTLRCSSQSGHNTVSWYQQALGQGPQFIFQYYREEENGRGNFPPRFSGLQFPNYSSELNVNALELDDSALYLCASSWPGQGDEQYFGPGTRLTVT.

V usage is TRBV21-1 and J usage is TRBJ2-6. TRBV21-1 is noted as a pseudogene. This CDR3 has 18 amino acids. The DNA for the CDR3 is TGTGCCAGTCCGAAACGGGGGCCGGACCTCTCTGGGGCCAACGTCCTGACTTTC. Translated: CASPKRGPDLSGANVLTF.

The genes are TRBV9 and TRBJ2-7, with 10 bases fitting TRBD2. There are 15 residues in the CDR3. With 4 bases clipped from V and 3 bases from J, the junction kept 7 bases outside the gene matches. Per germline, CDR1 SGDLS and CDR2 YYNGEE. The CDR3 region has the DNA TGTGCCAGCAGCCCCTCCGGGACTAGCGTCTACGAGCAGTACTTC. Its translation: CASSPSGTSVYEQYF.

This clone occurred once. J is TRBJ1-5 and V is TRBV28; 8 nucleotides align to TRBD1. CDR1 and CDR2 (germline): MDHEN, SYDVKM. V was clipped by 8 bases and J by 1 base; unmatched bases: 10. The CDR3 runs to 16 residues. The CDR3 reads CASAYRGQASNQPQHF. In nucleotides, the CDR3 is TGTGCCAGCGCATACCGGGGACAGGCCAGCAATCAGCCCCAGCATTTT.

This sequence joins TRBV15 and TRBJ2-5; D gene ambiguous. Germline CDR1 and CDR2: LNHNV and YYDKDF (reference sequence). V lost 0 bases and J 7 bases, leaving 9 bases between the germline ends. The CDR3 has 13 residues. The CDR3 sequence is CATSREPARTQYF. As DNA, the CDR3 is TGTGCCACCAGCAGAGAACCTGCACGGACCCAGTACTTC.

The chain joins TRBV11-3 to TRBJ2-2, with 9 nucleotides matching TRBD1. J lost 7 bases, V lost 0 bases, and 9 bases had no gene match. Looked up from germline, CDR1 is SGHNT and CDR2 is YENEEA. The CDR3 is made up of 17 amino acids. In nucleotides, the CDR3 is TGTGCCAGCAGCTTAGATTCTCCACAGGGGGCAATCGGGGAGCTGTTTTTT. It specifies CASSLDSPQGAIGELFF.

The gene calls are TRBV5-1 and TRBJ1-1; 9 positions match TRBD1. The CDR3 sequence is 15 residues long. Trimming at V came to 0 bases and at J to 4 bases, leaving 4 bases not matched to a gene. Per the germline V gene, CDR1 is SGHRS and CDR2 is YFSETQ. CDR3 amino acids: CASSLAGQGFTEAFF. The DNA for the CDR3 is TGCGCCAGCAGCTTGGCCGGACAGGGGTTCACTGAAGCTTTCTTT.

The CDR3 is CASSLWGSGEAFF. The CDR3 DNA is TGTGCCAGCAGCTTATGGGGGTCCGGTGAAGCTTTCTTT. The rearrangement joins TRBV7-2 to TRBJ1-1; perhaps TRBD1 as D (5 bases). Trimming took off 2 bases at V and 7 bases at J, with 11 bases between the two ends. From germline, CDR1 is SGHTA and CDR2 FQGNSA. The CDR3 contains 13 residues. The full variable domain, rest sourced from reference TRBV7-2 and TRBJ1-1, is GAGVSQSPSNKVTEKGKDVELRCDPISGHTALYWYRQSLGQGLEFLIYFQGNSAPDKSGLPSDRFSAERTGGSVSTLTIQRTQQEDSAVYLCASSLWGSGEAFFGQGTRLTVV.

The rearrangement uses TRBV6-6 and TRBJ1-3, with D uncertain. There are 14 residues in the CDR3. V shed 4 bases and J shed 2 bases, with 9 bases lying between them. Germline lookup yields CDR1 MNHNY and CDR2 SVGAGI (reference sequence). CDR3 in amino acids: CASSSQSTGNTIYF. CDR3 nucleotides: TGTGCCAGCAGTTCCCAGTCAACTGGAAACACCATATATTTT.